Listed here are 11 T cell receptor beta chains from one sample, sequenced in a study of graft-versus-host responses after intestinal transplantation. These TCRs are of unknown antigen specificity. Only in-frame clones appear in the TCRdb table, and some are missing; sequencing was by immunoSEQ multiplex PCR. The sample lists roughly 90,000 clones; approximately 90% were seen once. The sample was unstimulated CD4+ T cells sorted from spleen or lymph node cells, taken before transplant. All receptors come from a human donor who was the organ donor for an intestinal transplant.

The J gene is TRBJ2-3, the V gene TRBV18; D possibly corresponds to TRBD2 (6 bases). The CDR3 is 14 residues long. Germline-derived CDR1 and CDR2 are KGHSH and LQKENI. V lost 8 bases and J lost 4, with 16 bases in between. As DNA, the CDR3 is TGTGCCAGCGAGGAAGCCAGGGAGGCAGATACGCAGTATTTT. Its translation is CASEEAREADTQYF.

V and J are TRBV5-6 and TRBJ1-1; D unresolved. V was pared by 4 bases and J by 1 base, with 11 bases between. Germline V gene sequence: CDR1 SGHDT, CDR2 YYEEEE. CDR3 length: 14 residues. The CDR3 nucleotides are TGTGCCAGCAGCCGGGGTCTGGGGAACACTGAAGCTTTCTTT. It specifies CASSRGLGNTEAFF.

The genes are TRBV9 and TRBJ1-2; 10 bases are shared with TRBD1. CDR3 size: 14 residues. V lost 3 bases and J lost 6; bases outside the gene matches: 5. Germline V gene lookup returns CDR1 SGDLS and CDR2 YYNGEE. The CDR3 reads CASSARTGGNGYTF. CDR3 bases: TGTGCCAGCAGCGCCCGGACAGGGGGAAATGGCTACACCTTC.

The CDR3 loop reads CASSSGGAGTDTQYF. The CDR3 DNA sequence: TGTGCCAGCAGTAGCGGGGGGGCAGGCACAGATACGCAGTATTTT. This rearrangement joins TRBV6-1 to TRBJ2-3; 10 bases agree with TRBD2. The CDR3 length is 15 residues. The ends lost 5 bases at V and 1 base at J; junction bases unmatched: 3. Per germline, CDR1 MNHNS and CDR2 SASEGT.

The rearrangement uses TRBV7-9 and TRBJ1-2; possible D gene TRBD1, 5 bases. Germline assignment: CDR1 SEHNR and CDR2 FQNEAQ (reference sequence). The CDR3 runs 13 residues. Deletions cut 5 bases from V and 7 bases from J, with 14 bases between. CDR3 in DNA: TGTGCCAGCAGCCCAGGGACTATTCGTGGCTACACCTTC. Translating gives CASSPGTIRGYTF.

This clone was observed a single time. The V call is TRBV5-1, the J call TRBJ2-1; TRBD2 matches at 7 bases. J lost 7 bases, V lost 2 bases, and 6 bases had no gene match. The CDR3 sequence is 14 residues long. CDR1 SGHRS and CDR2 YFSETQ come from the germline V gene. CDR3 sequence reads: CASSFSRGLNEQFF. CDR3 sequence (DNA): TGCGCCAGCAGCTTTTCGCGGGGGTTAAATGAGCAGTTCTTC.

The chain employs TRBV6-5 and TRBJ1-1; D is unclear. The CDR3 is made up of 14 amino acids. The V and J ends lost 6 bases and 6 bases respectively, with 17 bases between them. Germline lookup yields CDR1 MNHEY and CDR2 SVGAGI. The CDR3: CASRGLRGRAEAFF. The DNA for the CDR3 is TGTGCCAGCAGAGGGCTCCGCGGGAGAGCTGAAGCTTTCTTT.

The gene calls are TRBV6-5 and TRBJ1-2; 10 positions match TRBD1. This CDR3 is built from 15 residues. Unmatched junction bases numbered 13, after V lost 7 bases and J lost 8 bases. The germline gives CDR1 MNHEY, CDR2 SVGAGI. The CDR3 DNA is TGTGCCAGCACGCCGACCGGGACAGGGGTGGGAGGCTACACCTTC. It yields the protein CASTPTGTGVGGYTF.

CDR3 DNA: TGTGCCAGCAGGAAAAGCGGGGGGCCCGATACGCAGTATTTT. Protein product: CASRKSGGPDTQYF. This sequence joins TRBV6-5 and TRBJ2-3; TRBD2 agrees at 9 bases. J was trimmed by 6 bases and V by 6 bases; bases with no gene match: 7. Looked up from germline, CDR1 is MNHEY and CDR2 is SVGAGI. The CDR3 length is 14 residues.

The V gene is TRBV4-1, the J gene TRBJ2-2, with 8 bases that match TRBD1. CDR1 is MGHRA, CDR2 YSYEKL, per germline. The CDR3 runs to 16 residues. The ends lost 3 bases at V and 3 bases at J; junction bases unmatched: 6. CDR3 in DNA: TGCGCCAGCAGCCACCCCGACAGGGGCTACACCGGGGAGCTGTTTTTT. This sequence encodes CASSHPDRGYTGELFF.

This chain connects TRBV5-4 to TRBJ2-3; 9 bases line up with TRBD2. With V trimmed by 5 bases and J by 6 bases, 13 bases remained unmatched. The CDR3 is made up of 16 amino acids. CDR1 and CDR2 from the germline V gene are SGHNT and YYREEE (reference sequence). CDR3 DNA: TGTGCCAGCAGGGTGGACCTAGCGGGGAGGACGGATACGCAGTATTTT. Translating gives CASRVDLAGRTDTQYF.